This T cell receptor beta chain is drawn from a study of blood T cell dynamics during melanoma immunotherapy. Per germline, CDR1 SGHDT and CDR2 YYEEEE. The CDR3 is 14 amino acids. Trimming removed 3 bases at V and 9 bases at J, with 16 bases between. Documented time point: week 3, after first cycle of checkpoint inhibitor. Repertoires were generated with immunoSEQ multiplex PCR, while TCRdb's copy carries only in-frame clones and drops some. The sample has about 10,000 clones, 75% to 90% seen once. The genes are TRBV5-6 and TRBJ2-1, with D possibly TRBD1 on 5 matching bases. The sample in question was blood, obtained from a patient treated with checkpoint blockade. This clonotype originated in a human donor with melanoma. In nucleotides, the CDR3 is TGTGCCAGCAGCTCAACCTACAGGAAAGGTGAGCAGTTCTTC. Encoded protein: CASSSTYRKGEQFF. Variable domain in full (rest from reference TRBV5-6 and TRBJ2-1): DAGVTQSPTHLIKTRGQQVTLRCSPKSGHDTVSWYQQALGQGPQFIFQYYEEEERQRGNFPDRFSGHQFPNYSSELNVNALLLGDSALYLCASSSTYRKGEQFFGPGTRLTVL.